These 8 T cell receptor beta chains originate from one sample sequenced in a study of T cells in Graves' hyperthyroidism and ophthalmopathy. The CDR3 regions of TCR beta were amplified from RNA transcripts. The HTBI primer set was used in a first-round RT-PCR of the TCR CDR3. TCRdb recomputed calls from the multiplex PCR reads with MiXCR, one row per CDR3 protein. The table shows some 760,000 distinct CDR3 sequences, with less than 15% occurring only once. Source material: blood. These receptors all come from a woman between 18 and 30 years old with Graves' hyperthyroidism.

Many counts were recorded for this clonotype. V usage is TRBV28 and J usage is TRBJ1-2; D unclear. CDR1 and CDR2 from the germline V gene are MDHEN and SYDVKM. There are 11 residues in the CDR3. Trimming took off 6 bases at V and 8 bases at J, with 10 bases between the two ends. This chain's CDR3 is CASRISAGYTF. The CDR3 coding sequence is TGTGCCAGCAGAATATCCGCGGGCTACACCTTC.

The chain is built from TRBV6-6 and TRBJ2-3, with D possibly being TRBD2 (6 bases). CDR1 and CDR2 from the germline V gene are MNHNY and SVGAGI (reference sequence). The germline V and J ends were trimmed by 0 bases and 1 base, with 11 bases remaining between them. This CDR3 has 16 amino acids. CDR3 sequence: CASSYSNPSGTDTQYF. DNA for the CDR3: TGTGCCAGCAGTTACTCGAACCCTAGCGGCACAGATACGCAGTATTTT.

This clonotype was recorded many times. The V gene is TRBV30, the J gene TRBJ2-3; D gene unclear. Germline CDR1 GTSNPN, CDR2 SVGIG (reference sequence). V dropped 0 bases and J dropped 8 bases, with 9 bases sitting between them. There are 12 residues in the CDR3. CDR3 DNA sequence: TGTGCCTGGAGTGTTGGGGAAGGTACGCAGTATTTT. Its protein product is CAWSVGEGTQYF.

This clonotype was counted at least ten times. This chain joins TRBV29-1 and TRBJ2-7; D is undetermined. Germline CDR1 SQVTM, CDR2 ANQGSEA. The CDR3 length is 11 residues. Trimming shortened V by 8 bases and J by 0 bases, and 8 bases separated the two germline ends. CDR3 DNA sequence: TGCAGCCCGTCCTTCTCCTACGAGCAGTACTTC. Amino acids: CSPSFSYEQYF.

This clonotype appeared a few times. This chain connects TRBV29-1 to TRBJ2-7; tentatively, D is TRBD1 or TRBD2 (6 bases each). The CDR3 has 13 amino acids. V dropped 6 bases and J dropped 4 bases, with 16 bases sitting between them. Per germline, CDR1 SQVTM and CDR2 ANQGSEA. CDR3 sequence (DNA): TGCAGCGTAGGGGGGCTCTCCCTATACGAGCAGTACTTC. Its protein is CSVGGLSLYEQYF.

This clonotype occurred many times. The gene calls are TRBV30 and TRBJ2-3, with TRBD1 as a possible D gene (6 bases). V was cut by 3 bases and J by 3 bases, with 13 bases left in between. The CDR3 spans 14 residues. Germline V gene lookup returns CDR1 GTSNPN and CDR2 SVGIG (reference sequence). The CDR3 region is CAWRLGALTDTQYF. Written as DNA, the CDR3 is TGTGCCTGGAGGCTGGGGGCCCTGACAGATACGCAGTATTTT.

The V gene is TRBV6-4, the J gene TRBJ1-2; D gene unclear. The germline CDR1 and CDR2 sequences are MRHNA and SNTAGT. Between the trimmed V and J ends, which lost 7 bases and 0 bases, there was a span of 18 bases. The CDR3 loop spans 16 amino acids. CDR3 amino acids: CASNHYLKRPNYGYTF. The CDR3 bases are TGTGCCAGCAACCATTATCTAAAGAGGCCTAACTATGGCTACACCTTC.

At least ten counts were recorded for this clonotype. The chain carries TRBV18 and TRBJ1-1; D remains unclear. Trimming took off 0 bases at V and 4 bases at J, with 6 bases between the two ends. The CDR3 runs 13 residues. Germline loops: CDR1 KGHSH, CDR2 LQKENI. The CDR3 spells CASSPPLPTEAFF. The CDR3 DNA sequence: TGTGCCAGCTCACCACCGCTACCCACTGAAGCTTTCTTT.